A selection of T cell receptor beta chains follows, all from one sample in a study of T cells in Graves' hyperthyroidism and ophthalmopathy. Each CDR3 protein gets one entry after TCRdb re-called the multiplex PCR reads with MiXCR. The profile shows approximately 210,000 distinct CDR3 sequences, 17% of them singletons. Sequenced: blood. These receptors were taken from a man aged 45-65 years with Graves' hyperthyroidism. Each CDR3 is given with its conserved first and last residue. A D gene is named only where the DNA matches it firmly. Size is omitted from some rows. Given values are once, few, many or a class for expanded clones.

clone size	J gene	V gene	D gene	CDR3 protein	CDR3 DNA
many	TRBJ2-1	TRBV12-3/TRBV12-4	.	CASSLTLHNEQFF	TGTGCCAGCAGTCTGACTCTCCACAATGAGCAGTTCTTC
.	TRBJ1-3	TRBV6-1	TRBD1	CASSKDGQGGSGNTIYF	TGTGCCAGCAGTAAAGATGGACAGGGGGGATCTGGAAACACCATATATTTT
few	TRBJ2-3	TRBV4-1	.	CASSQVRPVLSFDTQYF	TGCGCCAGCAGCCAAGTACGGCCGGTGTTAAGTTTCGATACGCAGTATTTT
few	TRBJ2-2	TRBV11-3	TRBD1	CASSLRQGVAGELFF	TGTGCCAGCAGCTTACGACAGGGAGTGGCCGGGGAGCTGTTTTTT
.	TRBJ2-1	TRBV6-2/TRBV6-3	.	CASNTPPAPQFF	TGTGCCAGCAACACCCCCCCGGCACCTCAGTTCTTC
.	TRBJ2-2	TRBV6-2/TRBV6-3	TRBD2	CASSQGLAGVRELFF	TGTGCCAGCAGCCAAGGACTAGCGGGAGTCAGGGAGCTGTTTTTT
many	TRBJ2-1	TRBV6-2/TRBV6-3	.	CASSTPTGRGTTGYNEQFF	TGTGCCAGCAGTACACCGACAGGGAGAGGGACTACGGGCTACAATGAGCAGTTCTTC
many	TRBJ2-3	TRBV18	.	CASSPGTRYTQYF	TGTGCCAGCTCACCCGGGACCCGCTATACGCAGTATTTT
few	TRBJ2-2	TRBV4-1	.	CASSQASRYTGELFF	TGCGCCAGCAGCCAAGCGTCACGGTACACCGGGGAGCTGTTTTTT
.	TRBJ2-5	TRBV20-1	.	CSASPQGGRGGETQYF	TGCAGTGCCAGTCCTCAGGGTGGGAGAGGAGGGGAGACCCAGTACTTC
few	TRBJ2-2	TRBV6-1	.	CASRHGADGELFF	TGTGCCAGCAGACATGGGGCGGACGGGGAGCTGTTTTTT
many	TRBJ2-3	TRBV7-2	.	CASSPGVGTPQYF	TGTGCCAGCAGCCCCGGGGTTGGGACCCCCCAGTATTTT
many	TRBJ2-7	TRBV6-2/TRBV6-3	.	CASRPDTSYEQYF	TGTGCCAGCAGACCAGACACCTCCTACGAGCAGTACTTC
few	TRBJ2-4	TRBV19	TRBD1	CASSPGQAIGKNIQYF	TGTGCCAGTAGTCCGGGACAGGCTATAGGCAAAAACATTCAGTACTTC
few	TRBJ1-4	TRBV27	TRBD1	CASKQGNEKLFF	TGTGCCAGCAAACAGGGGAATGAAAAACTGTTTTTT
many	TRBJ2-7	TRBV20-1	TRBD2	CSVRGTLAGGPTYEQYF	TGCAGTGTTCGCGGGACGTTAGCGGGAGGGCCTACCTACGAGCAGTACTTC
many	TRBJ2-3	TRBV20-1	TRBD2	CSARVASGRDADTQYF	TGCAGTGCTAGAGTGGCTAGCGGGAGGGACGCAGATACGCAGTATTTT
many	TRBJ2-1	TRBV6-2/TRBV6-3	TRBD2	CASSYPTGAGGPNNEQFF	TGTGCCAGCAGTTACCCGACGGGGGCGGGAGGGCCAAACAATGAGCAGTTCTTC
.	TRBJ2-7	TRBV9	TRBD2	CASSGGLAYEQYF	TGTGCCAGCAGCGGGGGACTAGCCTACGAGCAGTACTTC
many	TRBJ2-7	TRBV5-1	TRBD1	CASSAGTGFSYEQYF	TGCGCCAGCAGCGCCGGGACAGGGTTCTCCTACGAGCAGTACTTC
many	TRBJ1-3	TRBV5-6	.	CASSNARLDPGNTIYF	TGTGCCAGCAGCAACGCCCGGCTGGACCCTGGAAACACCATATATTTT
few	TRBJ2-2	TRBV20-1	.	CSAWDRGVLAGAGTGELFF	TGCAGTGCTTGGGACAGGGGGGTGCTAGCGGGAGCCGGCACCGGGGAGCTGTTTTTT
many	TRBJ2-7	TRBV6-1	.	CASSHTGRGSYEQYF	TGTGCCAGCAGCCACACAGGTCGGGGCTCCTACGAGCAGTACTTC
.	TRBJ1-2	TRBV4-1	TRBD1	CASSQPRTGLGYTF	TGCGCCAGCAGCCAACCCAGGACAGGGTTGGGCTACACCTTC
.	TRBJ2-1	TRBV6-2/TRBV6-3	TRBD2	CASSYSGGRAGSEQFF	TGTGCCAGCAGTTACTCTGGCGGGAGGGCCGGTAGTGAGCAGTTCTTC
few	TRBJ2-3	TRBV5-1	TRBD1	CASSWDSSTDTQYF	TGCGCCAGCAGCTGGGACAGTAGCACAGATACGCAGTATTTT
many	TRBJ2-7	TRBV7-2	TRBD2	CASSLVPSGSYEQYF	TGTGCCAGCAGCTTAGTTCCTAGCGGGAGCTACGAGCAGTACTTC
.	TRBJ2-7	TRBV28	.	CASSITGIPYEQYF	TGTGCCAGCAGTATAACAGGTATTCCCTACGAGCAGTACTTC
many	TRBJ1-1	TRBV28	.	CASNGRTNTEAFF	TGTGCCAGCAATGGCAGGACGAACACTGAAGCTTTCTTT
many	TRBJ2-5	TRBV6-1	TRBD1	CASSTLTGDQETQYF	TGTGCCAGCAGCACGCTTACAGGGGACCAAGAGACCCAGTACTTC
.	TRBJ2-3	TRBV15	.	CATSLGSSTDTQYF	TGTGCCACCTCGCTAGGATCTAGCACAGATACGCAGTATTTT
once	TRBJ2-3	TRBV11-3	.	CASSPRGGGTDTQYF	TGTGCCAGCAGCCCCCGCGGAGGCGGCACAGATACGCAGTATTTT
many	TRBJ1-2	TRBV6-6	TRBD1	CASSYSYRGKSYGYTF	TGTGCCAGCAGTTACTCCTACAGGGGGAAATCCTATGGCTACACCTTC
few	TRBJ2-1	TRBV20-1	TRBD2	CSARERGGTSGTRGSYNEQFF	TGCAGTGCTAGAGAGAGAGGTGGGACTAGCGGAACCAGGGGCTCCTACAATGAGCAGTTCTTC
many	TRBJ2-1	TRBV7-2	.	CASSSEGLAINEQFF	TGTGCCAGCAGCTCCGAGGGTCTAGCGATCAATGAGCAGTTCTTC
many	TRBJ1-1	TRBV27	.	CASSPLGALNTEAFF	TGTGCCAGCAGTCCCTTGGGGGCCCTGAACACTGAAGCTTTCTTT
many	TRBJ2-1	TRBV18	.	CASSSAGTPGEYRDEQFF	TGTGCCAGCTCATCGGCGGGGACACCGGGGGAATACAGGGATGAGCAGTTCTTC
many	TRBJ2-2	TRBV9	.	CASSVGVGMNTGELFF	TGTGCCAGCAGCGTAGGTGTAGGGATGAACACCGGGGAGCTGTTTTTT
.	TRBJ2-7	TRBV20-1	.	CSASTSSYEQYF	TGCAGTGCTAGTACGAGCTCCTACGAGCAGTACTTC
many	TRBJ1-5	TRBV20-1	.	CSANPPGRWGQPQHF	TGCAGTGCTAACCCCCCGGGACGGTGGGGTCAGCCCCAGCATTTT
few	TRBJ2-5	TRBV10-3	.	CAIRTDQETQYF	TGTGCCATCAGGACAGACCAAGAGACCCAGTACTTC
few	TRBJ2-7	TRBV5-4	TRBD2	CASSDLTSGPSYEQYF	TGTGCCAGCAGCGACCTTACTAGCGGGCCCTCCTACGAGCAGTACTTC
many	TRBJ2-3	TRBV11-3	.	CASSLRTTGYTDTQYF	TGTGCCAGCAGCCTCCGGACAACCGGTTACACAGATACGCAGTATTTT
.	TRBJ2-1	TRBV10-3	TRBD2	CAISAASGAYNEQFF	TGTGCCATCAGTGCGGCTAGCGGGGCCTACAATGAGCAGTTCTTC
many	TRBJ2-3	TRBV28	TRBD1	CASSAYRGRTGHPSTDTQYF	TGTGCCAGCAGTGCCTACAGGGGGCGCACTGGACATCCTAGCACAGATACGCAGTATTTT
.	TRBJ1-6	TRBV12-3/TRBV12-4	TRBD1	CASSSRQGDNSPLHF	TGTGCCAGCAGTTCAAGACAGGGTGATAATTCACCCCTCCACTTT
many	TRBJ2-1	TRBV3-1	TRBD2	CASSQDTTSTDEQFF	TGTGCCAGCAGCCAAGACACGACTAGCACGGATGAGCAGTTCTTC
many	TRBJ2-1	TRBV18	.	CASSPPVGMYLYNEQFF	TGTGCCAGCTCACCACCGGTTGGGATGTACTTGTACAATGAGCAGTTCTTC
.	TRBJ2-5	TRBV25-1	.	CASSEGPGRQETQYF	TGTGCCAGCAGTGAGGGCCCGGGACGACAAGAGACCCAGTACTTC
few	TRBJ1-4	TRBV2	.	CASSGRGNEKLFF	TGTGCCAGCAGTGGTAGGGGAAATGAAAAACTGTTTTTT
many	TRBJ2-3	TRBV7-3	TRBD2	CASSSSGVSTDTQYF	TGTGCCAGCAGTTCGAGCGGGGTTAGCACAGATACGCAGTATTTT
.	TRBJ1-3	TRBV5-5	.	CASSLGENGNTIYF	TGTGCCAGCAGCTTGGGGGAGAATGGAAACACCATATATTTT
many	TRBJ2-7	TRBV28	TRBD1	CASREGQGVDEQYF	TGTGCCAGCAGGGAAGGACAGGGGGTCGACGAGCAGTACTTC
many	TRBJ1-1	TRBV12-3/TRBV12-4	.	CASSFNVVITEAFF	TGTGCCAGCAGTTTCAACGTGGTGATCACTGAAGCTTTCTTT
many	TRBJ1-6	TRBV7-2	.	CASSYGQNNSPLHF	TGTGCCAGCAGCTACGGACAGAATAATTCACCCCTCCACTTT